This T cell receptor (beta chain) originates from a study of control samples from healthy donors and cancer patients. Data came from immunoSEQ multiplex PCR; TCRdb stores just in-frame clones and leaves some out. The sample has fewer than 200,000 clones; roughly 90% are singletons. This CDR3 is 11 amino acids long. The germline V gene encodes CDR1 SGDLS and CDR2 YYNGEE. The V end was cut by 4 bases, the J end by 7 bases, with 5 bases between. The origin of this receptor is a woman aged 50 to 60 in good health. The J gene is TRBJ2-2, the V gene TRBV9, with D uncertain. Sequenced sample: blood. The CDR3 DNA reads TGTGCCAGCAGCCAGCTCGGGGAGCTGTTTTTT. Encoded protein: CASSQLGELFF.